One and the same sample provided the 12 T cell receptor beta chains below, sequenced in a study of cytomegalovirus exposure and HLA in healthy donors. The PCR contained 60 Vbeta and 13 Jbeta primers. The assay was immunoSEQ multiplex PCR, and TCRdb's table has in-frame clones only and misses some. The sample carries over 150,000 clones, around 77% recorded once. Sample: PBMCs. The receptor source for this set is a woman in her 30s in good health and CMV-seronegative.

The J gene is TRBJ1-1, the V gene TRBV27; TRBD1 is a possible D gene (6 bases). V was pared by 7 bases and J by 7 bases, with 19 bases between. Germline assignment: CDR1 MNHEY and CDR2 SMNVEV (reference sequence). The CDR3 has 14 amino acids. The CDR3 DNA reads TGTGCCAGCATCACCTCACGGACAGCTCATGAAGCTTTCTTT. This sequence encodes CASITSRTAHEAFF.

The chain joins TRBV6-5 to TRBJ2-3; 10 bases agree with TRBD2. The V segment lost 0 bases and the J segment 5 bases; nucleotides outside the gene matches: 5. This CDR3 spans 16 amino acids. Germline-derived CDR1 and CDR2 are MNHEY and SVGAGI. The CDR3 DNA reads as TGTGCCAGCAGTTACTCGAGCGGGGGGGCAAGAGATACGCAGTATTTT. It is translated as CASSYSSGGARDTQYF.

The sample holds a few counts of this clone. This chain connects TRBV29-1 to TRBJ2-7, with a tentative D call TRBD1 (5 bases). The CDR3 runs 13 residues. Germline V lookup: CDR1 SQVTM, CDR2 ANQGSEA. Trimming shortened V by 6 bases and J by 5 bases, and 17 bases separated the two germline ends. DNA for the CDR3: TGCAGCGTCCATAGGGGCAGGGTGGACGAGCAGTACTTC. Its protein product is CSVHRGRVDEQYF.

The V call is TRBV6-6, the J call TRBJ2-1; the D is unclear. V lost 2 bases and J lost 2, with 7 bases in between. The germline V gene encodes CDR1 MNHNY and CDR2 SVGAGI (reference sequence). The length of the CDR3 is 14 residues. The CDR3 DNA is TGTGCCAGCAGTTACCCAGACACCTACAATGAGCAGTTCTTC. Translated, it gives CASSYPDTYNEQFF.

The chain is built from TRBV5-4 and TRBJ1-2, with 8 bases identical to TRBD1. The CDR3 spans 13 residues. CDR1 SGHNT and CDR2 YYREEE come from the germline V gene (reference sequence). Trimming removed 4 bases from V and 8 bases from J; junction bases left unmatched: 7. The DNA of the CDR3 is TGTGCCAGCAGCCCTGACAGGGGTCAAGGCTACACCTTC. Amino acids: CASSPDRGQGYTF.

V usage is TRBV6-5 and J usage is TRBJ2-5, with 7 bases aligning to TRBD2. The CDR3 sequence is 16 residues long. The germline CDR1 and CDR2 sequences are MNHEY and SVGAGI. Germline trimming cut 4 bases from V and 2 bases from J; bases unmatched to any gene: 10. The CDR3 sequence is CASSFTGTTKQETQYF. For the CDR3, the DNA is TGTGCCAGCAGTTTCACGGGGACTACCAAACAAGAGACCCAGTACTTC.

J is TRBJ2-7 and V is TRBV28; 11 nucleotides align to TRBD2. Germline CDR1 reads MDHEN; CDR2 reads SYDVKM. This CDR3 is built from 13 residues. Trimming took 4 bases from V and 11 from J; bases not matched to a gene: 7. The DNA for the CDR3 is TGTGCCAGCAGTTCGGCGGGACTAGCGGAGAAGTACTTC. As protein: CASSSAGLAEKYF.

The chain recombines TRBV30 with TRBJ1-1; D gene uncertain. CDR3 length: 14 residues. CDR1 is GTSNPN, CDR2 SVGIG, per germline (reference sequence). Trimming took 2 bases from V and 5 from J, leaving 15 bases between them. CDR3 in DNA: TGTGCCTGGAGTACAGCAACCCGTCGAACTGAAGCTTTCTTT. Translated: CAWSTATRRTEAFF.

The rearrangement joins TRBV5-4 to TRBJ1-2; possibly TRBD1 for D (5 bases). Trimming left V 1 base short and J 8 bases short, with 12 bases between. The germline V gene encodes CDR1 SGHNT and CDR2 YYREEE (reference sequence). CDR3 length: 13 residues. The CDR3 is CASSLNGGRGYTF. CDR3 sequence (DNA): TGTGCCAGCAGCTTGAACGGGGGGAGAGGCTACACCTTC.

The gene calls are TRBV28 and TRBJ2-4; 7 bases match TRBD2. Germline CDR1 MDHEN, CDR2 SYDVKM. The CDR3 consists of 15 residues. V dropped 2 bases and J dropped 3; count of bases not matched to a gene: 4. The CDR3 DNA follows: TGTGCCAGCAGTTTACGGGGGGAGGTCAAAAACATTCAGTACTTC. Translating it yields CASSLRGEVKNIQYF.

The chain recombines TRBV12-5 with TRBJ2-6, with TRBD2 as a possible D gene (6 bases). This CDR3 has 17 amino acids. In germline, CDR1 is LGHNT, CDR2 FRNRAP. V gave up 4 bases and J gave up 2 bases, with 15 bases separating them. CDR3 amino acids: CASGYRLGGTGANVLTF. The DNA of the CDR3 is TGTGCTAGTGGTTACAGGTTGGGAGGAACTGGGGCCAACGTCCTGACTTTC.

This rearrangement joins TRBV10-2 to TRBJ2-3, with TRBD2 matching over 7 bases. There are 15 residues in the CDR3. Germline V gene sequence: CDR1 WSHSY, CDR2 SAAADI. J lost 0 bases, V lost 3 bases, and 3 bases had no gene match. DNA of the CDR3: TGCGCCAGCAGTGAAGCCGGGGGGAGCACAGATACGCAGTATTTT. It is translated as CASSEAGGSTDTQYF.